These 5 T cell receptor beta chains were sequenced from one sample in a study of cytomegalovirus exposure and HLA in healthy donors. Some clones are missing from TCRdb's copy, which holds only in-frame ones; the method was immunoSEQ multiplex PCR. Of hundreds of thousands of clones listed, 80% to 90% were seen once; the top ten hold 0.83%. Sample: PBMCs. The receptors shown here come from a woman aged 18 to 35 in good health and CMV-seronegative.

This clone was detected only once. The gene calls are TRBV5-1 and TRBJ1-1, with D possibly matching TRBD1 (5 bases). CDR3 length: 13 amino acids. The V and J ends lost 5 bases and 1 base respectively, with 9 bases between them. The V gene's germline CDR1 is SGHRS and CDR2 YFSETQ. CDR3 amino acids: CASRVQGNTEAFF. CDR3 coding DNA: TGCGCCAGCAGGGTCCAGGGGAACACTGAAGCTTTCTTT.

This chain links TRBV7-6 with TRBJ1-1; 11 bases match TRBD1. After removal of 5 bases from V and 6 bases from J, the junction contained 11 bases not matched to a gene. The CDR3 totals 16 residues. Germline-derived CDR1 and CDR2 are SGHVS and FNYEAQ. The CDR3 coding sequence is TGTGCCAGCAGCCCCGGGACAGGGGGAAGGGGCGCTGAAGCTTTCTTT. Translating it yields CASSPGTGGRGAEAFF.

V and J are TRBV6-1 and TRBJ2-6; D is uncertain. The CDR3 runs to 16 residues. Deletions cut 1 base from V and 5 bases from J, with 12 bases between. Per germline, CDR1 MNHNS and CDR2 SASEGT. The CDR3 protein is CASSEGRRFRANVLTF. CDR3 nucleotides: TGTGCCAGCAGTGAAGGTCGCAGGTTCAGGGCCAACGTCCTGACTTTC.

The chain employs TRBV28 and TRBJ2-7, with 9 bases matching TRBD1. This CDR3 spans 15 amino acids. With V trimmed by 7 bases and J by 4 bases, 11 bases remained unmatched. The germline CDR1 and CDR2 sequences are MDHEN and SYDVKM. The CDR3 here is CASNFGDRALYEQYF. The CDR3 DNA reads TGTGCCAGCAACTTCGGGGACAGGGCTTTATACGAGCAGTACTTC.

The chain employs TRBV28 and TRBJ2-3; D unresolved. This CDR3 is built from 14 residues. V lost 2 bases and J 2 bases, leaving 8 bases between the germline ends. CDR1 is MDHEN, CDR2 SYDVKM, per germline. CDR3 sequence: CASSLGLYTDTQYF. CDR3 DNA sequence: TGTGCCAGCAGTTTAGGGCTTTACACAGATACGCAGTATTTT.